Below, 15 T cell receptor beta chains from the same sample are listed, as sequenced in a study of blood T cells in healthy people across ages. Through a sample-barcoded 5' primer and a J-beta primer mix, a second PCR was run for roughly 6 to 12 cycles. MiXCR, run by TCRdb on the 5' RACE reads, gives a single entry per CDR3 protein. Of roughly 560,000 distinct CDR3 sequences listed, about 24% are singletons. These data also featured in a second study, about T cells of mothers and their children.

The sample consisted of blood. Every receptor here comes from a boy between 10 and 17 years old in good health.

This clonotype was counted only a few times. The chain combines TRBV9 with TRBJ2-7; the match to TRBD2 covers 13 bases. The length of the CDR3 is 17 residues. Trimming took 3 bases from V and 0 from J; bases not matched to a gene: 6. CDR1 SGDLS and CDR2 YYNGEE come from the germline V gene. Here the CDR3 reads CASSDGGLAGSSYEQYF. In nucleotides, the CDR3 is TGTGCCAGCAGCGATGGGGGACTAGCGGGATCCTCCTACGAGCAGTACTTC.

This clonotype has a handful of counts. The chain uses TRBV7-8 and TRBJ1-1, with TRBD1 as a possible D gene (6 bases). Per the germline V gene, CDR1 is SGHVS and CDR2 is FQNEAQ. Trimming stripped 2 bases from V and 4 bases from J, with 14 bases between. The CDR3 is 15 amino acids. This chain's CDR3 is CASSLSMGRGTEAFF. Here the CDR3 DNA reads TGTGCCAGCAGCTTATCCATGGGCAGGGGCACTGAAGCTTTCTTT.

This clonotype showed up just a few times. The chain couples TRBV7-3 to TRBJ2-5; the D gene could be TRBD1 or TRBD2 (5 bases each). The better agreement between TRBJ2-1 and the DNA end casts doubt on the J call. CDR3 length: 12 amino acids. Germline CDR1 and CDR2: SGHTA and FQGTGA. CDR3 protein: CASSFRDDEQFF. The CDR3 nucleotides are TGTGCCAGCAGCTTCCGGGACGATGAGCAGTTCTTC.

The genes are TRBV29-1 and TRBJ1-2; D uncertain. Germline V gives CDR1 SQVTM, CDR2 ANQGSEA. This CDR3 region has 14 residues. V gave up 5 bases and J gave up 4 bases, with 17 bases separating them. In DNA, the CDR3 is TGCAGCGTTTGGGCAGGAGGTTCCTTCTATGGCTACACCTTC. Amino acids: CSVWAGGSFYGYTF.

The CDR3 loop is CASRPTWGAEAFF. CDR3 sequence (DNA): TGTGCCAGTAGGCCGACTTGGGGCGCTGAAGCTTTCTTT. V usage is TRBV19 and J usage is TRBJ1-1; tentative D call: TRBD1 (5 bases). The CDR3 has 13 amino acids. The V end lost 6 bases, the J end lost 6 bases, and 14 bases lay between the germline ends. Germline assignment: CDR1 LNHDA and CDR2 SQIVND (reference sequence).

CDR3 sequence reads: CASSRGRGGPHNEQFF. Written as DNA, the CDR3 is TGCGCCAGCAGCCGAGGTAGGGGGGGGCCCCACAATGAGCAGTTCTTC. This rearrangement joins TRBV4-3 to TRBJ2-1, with a possible D match to TRBD2 (7 bases). The germline CDR1 and CDR2 sequences are LGHNA and YSLEER. The CDR3 has 16 residues. V lost 4 bases and J 5 bases, leaving 18 bases between the germline ends.

The CDR3 nucleotides are TGTGCCAGCAGGCTCGCGGGACAGGGGGATGCTGAAGCTTTCTTT. Its translation: CASRLAGQGDAEAFF. The V gene is TRBV6-1, the J gene TRBJ1-1; TRBD1 agrees at 11 bases. Germline CDR1 is MNHNS and CDR2 is SASEGT. The CDR3 has 15 residues. V lost 6 bases and J lost 6; bases outside the gene matches: 9.

A few counts support this clonotype. The rearrangement joins TRBV12-3 or TRBV12-4 to TRBJ2-3; TRBD2 is a possible D gene (6 bases). V was shortened by 3 bases and J by 4 bases, with 20 bases between the two germline ends. The CDR3 is made up of 17 amino acids. CDR3 sequence reads: CASSFRFLRGQPDTQYF. The CDR3 DNA sequence: TGTGCCAGCAGTTTCCGTTTTCTGCGGGGCCAACCAGATACGCAGTATTTT.

This chain connects TRBV7-2 to TRBJ2-4, with D maybe TRBD2 (5 bases). The CDR3 contains 11 residues. Trimming removed 4 bases from V and 9 bases from J, with 7 bases in between. The germline V gene encodes CDR1 SGHTA and CDR2 FQGNSA. In nucleotides, the CDR3 is TGTGCCAGCAGCTACGGAGGCATTCAGTACTTC. Translating it yields CASSYGGIQYF.

The chain employs TRBV7-2 and TRBJ1-2; D uncertain. CDR1 and CDR2 from the germline V gene are SGHTA and FQGNSA. Trimming removed 2 bases from V and 5 bases from J, with 3 bases in between. The CDR3 is 11 residues long. The CDR3, as DNA: TGTGCCAGCAGCTTAACGTATGGCTACACCTTC. Its protein product is CASSLTYGYTF. The full variable domain, with the rest looked up from reference TRBV7-2 and TRBJ1-2, is GAGVSQSPSNKVTEKGKDVELRCDPISGHTALYWYRQSLGQGLEFLIYFQGNSAPDKSGLPSDRFSAERTGGSVSTLTIQRTQQEDSAVYLCASSLTYGYTFGSGTRLTVV.

The chain's CDR3 is CASSSGAHQETQYF. The CDR3 DNA sequence: TGTGCCAGCAGTTCGGGGGCCCACCAAGAGACCCAGTACTTC. The V gene is TRBV28, the J gene TRBJ2-5; D is perhaps TRBD1 or TRBD2 (6 bases each). V lost 4 bases, J lost 0 bases, and 9 bases lay in between. Germline-derived CDR1 and CDR2 are MDHEN and SYDVKM. CDR3 length: 14 residues.

A remark on this clonotype: A much larger clone sits a single nucleotide away, making a read error possible. The chain carries TRBV5-4 and TRBJ1-1, with no clear D. The CDR3 runs 13 residues. Germline values: CDR1 SGHNT, CDR2 YYREEE (reference sequence). The V end was cut by 0 bases, the J end by 1 base, with 4 bases between. The CDR3 reads CASSLVANTEAFF. The DNA for the CDR3 is TGTGCCAGCAGCTTGGTTGCGAACACTGAAGCTTTCTTT.

A few counts support this clonotype. V is TRBV6-2 or TRBV6-3 and J is TRBJ2-7, with D perhaps matching TRBD1 or TRBD2 (6 bases each). There are 14 residues in the CDR3. Trimming stripped 5 bases from V and 3 bases from J, with 14 bases between. Looked up from germline, CDR1 is MNHEY and CDR2 is SVGEGT. CDR3 amino acids: CASSRQDYNYEQYF. The CDR3 region has the DNA TGTGCCAGCAGTCGACAGGACTATAACTACGAGCAGTACTTC.

This clonotype appeared a few times. One end of the junction does not line up with germline, which may come from a read error. This rearrangement joins TRBV7-6 to TRBJ2-3; TRBD1 might be the D (6 bases). CDR1 and CDR2 (germline): SGHVS, FNYEAQ. This CDR3 comprises 15 residues. Here the CDR3 DNA reads TGTGCCAGCAGCCCCGGGGCTGGGGGCACAGATACGCGGTATTTT. Translating gives CASSPGAGGTDTRYF.

A word on this clonotype: It is likely a read error, because the conserved phenylalanine at the end of the CDR3 is missing. J is TRBJ1-6 and V is TRBV7-9; 8 positions agree with TRBD1. The CDR3 runs 13 residues. The junction had 4 bases not matched to a gene; V was cut back by 5 bases and J by 10 bases. Germline values: CDR1 SEHNR, CDR2 FQNEAQ (reference sequence). The CDR3 is CASSGTGGSPLHL. In DNA, the CDR3 is TGTGCCAGCAGCGGTACAGGGGGATCACCCCTCCACCTT.